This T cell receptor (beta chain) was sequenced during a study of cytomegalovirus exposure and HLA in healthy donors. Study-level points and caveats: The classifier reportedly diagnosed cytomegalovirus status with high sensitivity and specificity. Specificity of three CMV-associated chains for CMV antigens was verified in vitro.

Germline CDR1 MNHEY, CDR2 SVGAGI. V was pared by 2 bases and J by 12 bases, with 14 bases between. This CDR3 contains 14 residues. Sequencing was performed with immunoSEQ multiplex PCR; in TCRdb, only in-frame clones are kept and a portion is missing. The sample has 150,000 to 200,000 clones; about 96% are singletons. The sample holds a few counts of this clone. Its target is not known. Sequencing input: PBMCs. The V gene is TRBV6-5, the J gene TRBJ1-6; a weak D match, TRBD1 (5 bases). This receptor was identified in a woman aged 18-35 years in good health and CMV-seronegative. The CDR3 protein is CASSYRDSSLPLHF. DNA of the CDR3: TGTGCCAGCAGTTACCGGGACTCCAGCTTACCCCTCCACTTT.